This T cell receptor (beta chain) was identified during a study of shared clonotypes between healthy human individuals. Notes on the study in general: It was only blood that was sampled, and tissue repertoires likely differ.

Samples left unsorted employed around 90 million PBMCs for genomic DNA. Repertoires were generated with immunoSEQ multiplex PCR, while TCRdb's copy carries only in-frame clones and drops some. The sample carries a few hundred thousand clones, 70% to 80% recorded once. Details on this clone: Its antigen is unidentified.

The CDR3 runs to 15 residues. Trimming stripped 7 bases from V and 6 bases from J, with 20 bases between. Per the germline V gene, CDR1 is MNHEY and CDR2 is SMNVEV (reference sequence). The receptor was derived from a woman in her 40s in good health. Some clones in this sample may be carry-over from other donors' samples. The chain combines TRBV27 with TRBJ2-3; possible D gene TRBD2, 5 bases. The specimen sequenced was PBMCs. The DNA for the CDR3 is TGTGCCAGCATGATCGGGATCAAAGCGAGGGATACGCAGTATTTT. Its translation is CASMIGIKARDTQYF.